Sequencing of this T cell receptor (beta chain) was carried out in a study of breast tumors, draining lymph nodes, adjacent tissues. This clonotype was seen many times. Antigen: not known. One entry per CDR3 protein, called by TCRdb with MiXCR from the multiplex PCR reads. The top ten clones hold approximately 19% of a sample with over 60,000 distinct CDR3 sequences, less than 60% of them seen once. General study results and limits: Luminal-like breast cancer showed significantly higher tumor–nontumor repertoire similarity than basal-like. Most tumor T cells seemingly derive from lymph node, then expand in tumor. Tumor TCR diversity was below lymph nodes but above nontumor tissue.

Sequenced input: breast tumor tissue. This receptor was taken from a female donor with breast cancer. Some clones in this sample may be carry-over from other donors' samples.

CDR3 nucleotides: TGTGCCAGCAGCTTTCAGGGGTGGAGCTCTGGGGCCAACGTCCTGACTTTC. Translating it yields CASSFQGWSSGANVLTF. This chain joins TRBV5-5 and TRBJ2-6, with a possible D match to TRBD1 (6 bases). V was shortened by 2 bases and J by 0 bases, with 12 bases between the two germline ends. Germline V CDR1 and CDR2: SGHKS, YYEKEE (reference sequence). This CDR3 has 17 amino acids.